This T cell receptor beta chain was identified in a study of T cells in Graves' hyperthyroidism and ophthalmopathy (dated by TCRdb to about 2019). Background for the entire study: Peripheral blood was sampled at the time of initial diagnosis, prior to any treatment. After sampling, hyperthyroidism patients received methimazole starting at 30 mg daily, and ophthalmopathy patients received high-dose intravenous methylprednisolone. In addition, the study compared T-cell repertoires in thyroid tissue and in blood from roughly six Graves' hyperthyroidism patients. To identify TCR V-J signatures that set the groups apart, the researchers used a discovery cohort of 90 to 100 patients, made up of about 44 with Graves' ophthalmopathy and 57 with stable Graves' hyperthyroidism. Whether ophthalmopathy could be predicted prospectively was tested in an independent validation cohort made up of 18 hyperthyroidism patients plus 17 patients who later progressed to ophthalmopathy. The roughly 99 discovery patients were divided at random into training and test sets in a 7:3 ratio. According to the paper, TCR Vbeta CDR3 sequencing was carried out on about 140 peripheral blood samples, which came from about 45 ophthalmopathy, under 85 hyperthyroidism and some 17 progressor patients. Study-wide conclusions, independent of this receptor: In validation, the model predicted progression to ophthalmopathy a median of around 6.5 months before onset, with 65% to 71% sensitivity and roughly 73% specificity. No statistical method was used to set the sample size in advance, and investigators knew the group allocation. Blood samples also contained most of the expanded thyroid clonotypes (frequency above 0.001), which suggests that blood repertoires may reflect thyroid immune responses. Ophthalmopathy was separated from stable hyperthyroidism by a 13 V-J signature model, with around 88% sensitivity and about 81% specificity obtained in cross-validation and 80%/75% obtained in testing.

This clonotype was seen a handful of times. Its antigen specificity is not known. Base quality data are lacking; no much larger clone is found one base away. The TCR beta CDR3 regions were amplified from the RNA transcripts. The first round of RT-PCR for the TCR CDR3 was performed with the HTBI primer set and the Qiagen OneStep RT-PCR kit. Libraries were constructed in a second round of multiplex PCR, after which size selection and purification were performed. The libraries were sequenced on an Illumina HiSeq2000 using paired-end 100 bp reads. The authors' pipeline ran thus. Raw data were processed with SOAPnuke, discarding reads with adapters, uncalled bases, mean Phred below 15, or no exact constant-primer or identifier match. COPE v1.2.5 was used to merge the high-quality paired reads, and each unique nucleotide sequence was defined as a clonotype. MiTCR v1.1 was used to align clonotypes to the IMGT TRBV, TRBD and TRBJ reference segments. The analysis included only V-J combinations with a frequency above 0.0001, which together covered 99% to 99.2% of the repertoires. A TCS score was defined as the ratio of F50 (clonal expansion) to E x V (chaos), with BLOSUM62-based TCRdist applied between CDR3 peptides within each V-J. Welch's t-statistics and random forest reduced some 510 V-J features to about 12, which were used in a naive Bayes classifier (R e1071). TCRdb reanalyzed the raw reads on its own, using fastp at Q25 for trimming and MiXCR for clone calling, and kept in-frame beta chains. Rows matching on CDR3 protein sequence are summarized as one entry with the most common DNA and genes. The V and J calls, along with clone size, are taken from TCRdb and not from the paper's own processing. This sample holds about 380,000 distinct CDR3 sequences; 15% to 20% were observed only once. Clones ranked in the top ten supply 40% of the sample.

Ophthalmopathy patients had moderately to severely active disease, with a Clinical Activity Score of 3 or more, a NOSPECS grade of 4 or more, and a disease duration of less than 3 months. Any patient with an uncontrolled infection, another autoimmune disease, pregnancy or lactation was excluded. Diagnoses were based on clinical symptoms, serum thyroxine and TRAb, thyroid ultrasound and orbital computed tomography. PBMCs were isolated from roughly 10 ml of fresh peripheral blood by Ficoll-Paque density gradient centrifugation. Trizol reagent was used to extract total RNA, and RNA quality was then checked on an Agilent 2100 Bioanalyzer. The CDR3 runs 12 amino acids, cysteine and phenylalanine included. The only DNA kept is the CDR3, 36 bases in frame from the first base. CDR1 and CDR2, looked up from the germline V gene, are SNHLY and FYNNEI. The V end loses 6 bases and the J end loses 7 bases, and a stretch of 13 bases separates them.

Rearrangement joined TRBV2 to TRBJ2-7; matching of 6 bases hints at TRBD1 as the D gene. The specimen sequenced was blood. This TCR was recovered from a man aged 18 to 35 with Graves' ophthalmopathy. Here is the DNA: TGTGCCAGCAGGAAGGGGGTTCGGGAGCAGTACTTC. This encodes CASRKGVREQYF.